The next 25 T cell receptor beta chains were all read from a single sample in a study of identical twins. TCRdb passed the 5' RACE reads through MiXCR, listing each CDR3 protein once. The table lists approximately 600,000 distinct CDR3 sequences, about 7.6% of them singletons. These data were likewise used in another study, on yellow fever vaccine responses in identical twins.

The sequencing sample was made of PBMCs. These receptors were taken from a woman between 18 and 29 years old in good health.

This clonotype showed up many times. V gene TRBV29-1 combines with J gene TRBJ2-5, with 10 nucleotides matching TRBD2. This CDR3 region has 16 residues. V was clipped by 7 bases and J by 5 bases; unmatched bases: 16. The germline gives CDR1 SQVTM, CDR2 ANQGSEA. DNA of the CDR3: TGCAGCGGGGGGGGCCTAGCGGGAGTTACGCAGGAGACCCAGTACTTC. Amino acids: CSGGGLAGVTQETQYF.

The V call is TRBV20-1, the J call TRBJ2-5; D might be TRBD2 (5 bases). CDR1 DFQATT and CDR2 SNEGSKA come from the germline V gene (reference sequence). This CDR3 has 12 residues. Trimming shortened V by 6 bases and J by 5 bases, and 13 bases separated the two germline ends. CDR3 coding DNA: TGCAGTGCCACCCGGGGTCAGGAGACCCAGTACTTC. It encodes CSATRGQETQYF.

This clonotype was counted many times. The chain combines TRBV12-3 or TRBV12-4 with TRBJ1-3; D not certain. V dropped 6 bases and J dropped 8 bases, with 8 bases sitting between them. The CDR3 loop spans 11 amino acids. In nucleotides, the CDR3 is TGTGCCAGCAGGGAGGAGGACACCATATATTTT. It codes for CASREEDTIYF.

The chain has TRBV24-1 and TRBJ2-1; 14 bases agree with TRBD2. This CDR3 comprises 19 residues. With 5 bases clipped from V and 3 bases from J, the junction kept 11 bases outside the gene matches. Germline CDR1 reads KGHDR; CDR2 reads SFDVKD. DNA for the CDR3: TGTGCCACCAGTGCTCGGGGACTAGCGGGAGAAGGTGACTACAATGAGCAGTTCTTC. Protein sequence: CATSARGLAGEGDYNEQFF.

The J gene is TRBJ2-5, the V gene TRBV10-3; TRBD2 is a possible D gene (5 bases). V dropped 6 bases and J dropped 4 bases, with 9 bases sitting between them. The CDR3 is 12 amino acids. The germline CDR1 and CDR2 sequences are ENHRY and SYGVKD. The CDR3 loop reads CAISEGTETQYF. DNA for the CDR3: TGTGCCATCAGCGAGGGTACAGAGACCCAGTACTTC.

The chain joins TRBV10-1 to TRBJ2-2, with D maybe TRBD1 (5 bases). V lost 4 bases and J lost 3, with 12 bases in between. The germline gives CDR1 WNHNN, CDR2 SYGVQD (reference sequence). The CDR3 is 15 residues long. CDR3 region: CASSVDSSYTGELFF. CDR3 nucleotide sequence: TGCGCCAGCAGTGTCGACAGTAGCTACACCGGGGAGCTGTTTTTT.

This clonotype showed up just a few times. V usage is TRBV5-6 and J usage is TRBJ2-1; no definite D call. Germline CDR1 is SGHDT and CDR2 is YYEEEE. The CDR3 covers 13 residues. The V end was cut by 2 bases, the J end by 5 bases, with 8 bases between. Here the CDR3 DNA reads TGTGCCAGCAGCTTTTGGTACAACAATGAGCAGTTCTTC. It codes for CASSFWYNNEQFF.

The sample holds a few counts of this clonotype. The V and J genes are TRBV15 and TRBJ2-1, with TRBD1 matching 7 bases. The CDR3 sequence is 16 residues long. The J segment lost 6 bases and the V segment lost 0 bases, leaving 8 bases of the junction unmatched. CDR1 LNHNV and CDR2 YYDKDF come from the germline V gene (reference sequence). The CDR3 region is CATSRDRQGGFNEQFF. Written as DNA, the CDR3 is TGTGCCACCAGCAGAGACCGACAGGGTGGGTTCAATGAGCAGTTCTTC.

This clonotype has a count of ten or more. The chain is built from TRBV5-1 and TRBJ2-2, with TRBD2 matching 9 bases. CDR1 and CDR2 (germline): SGHRS, YFSETQ. This CDR3 is 15 amino acids long. Trimming took 4 bases from V and 8 from J; bases not matched to a gene: 9. CDR3 sequence (DNA): TGCGCCAGCAGCCAGGGACTAGCTAAGTCTGGGGAGCTGTTTTTT. It translates to CASSQGLAKSGELFF.

The sample holds many counts of this clonotype. J is TRBJ2-3 and V is TRBV14; a possible D gene is TRBD1 (6 bases). The CDR3 sequence is 15 residues long. V was pared by 0 bases and J by 1 base, with 8 bases between. CDR1 and CDR2 from the germline V gene are SGHDN and FVKESK. This chain's CDR3 is CASSQEGAGTDTQYF. The CDR3 DNA follows: TGTGCCAGCAGCCAAGAGGGGGCAGGCACAGATACGCAGTATTTT.

This clonotype was picked up a small number of times. This chain uses TRBV4-1 with TRBJ2-2; 7 bases line up with TRBD1. This CDR3 has 16 amino acids. After removal of 0 bases from V and 1 base from J, the junction contained 2 bases not matched to a gene. Looked up from germline, CDR1 is MGHRA and CDR2 is YSYEKL. CDR3 DNA sequence: TGCGCCAGCAGCCAAGATAACAGGGGGAACACCGGGGAGCTGTTTTTT. Translated, it gives CASSQDNRGNTGELFF.

The chain has TRBV6-1 and TRBJ2-7, with a possible D match to TRBD1 (5 bases). CDR3 length equals 14 residues. CDR1 is MNHNS, CDR2 SASEGT, per germline. V gave up 3 bases and J gave up 2 bases, with 11 bases separating them. CDR3 sequence: CASSDGRGTYEQYF. CDR3 bases: TGTGCCAGCAGTGATGGTAGGGGCACCTACGAGCAGTACTTC.

This clonotype has at least ten counts. The chain has TRBV15 and TRBJ2-5; D remains ambiguous. The germline CDR1 and CDR2 sequences are LNHNV and YYDKDF (reference sequence). This CDR3 has 15 residues. The V and J ends lost 0 bases and 5 bases respectively, with 13 bases between them. The CDR3 DNA reads as TGTGCCACCAGCAGAGATTTAGTTTCGTCGGAGACCCAGTACTTC. Encoded protein: CATSRDLVSSETQYF.

The chain links TRBV28 to TRBJ2-5; TRBD2 matches at 10 bases. CDR1 is MDHEN and CDR2 is SYDVKM in the germline V gene. V lost 6 bases to trimming and J lost 5 bases; unmatched junction nucleotides: 12. The CDR3 sequence is 16 residues long. The CDR3 is CASRTPLAGRWETQYF. In nucleotides, the CDR3 is TGTGCCAGCAGGACCCCACTAGCGGGGAGGTGGGAGACCCAGTACTTC.

This clonotype was seen a single time. CDR3 in DNA: TGTGCCAGCAGTTTTCCCCTACGGAACAATGAGCAGTTCTTC. Protein product: CASSFPLRNNEQFF. This rearrangement joins TRBV28 to TRBJ2-1; the D is unclear. With 3 bases removed from V and 5 bases from J, the gap between germline ends came to 11 bases. The CDR3 spans 14 residues. CDR1 and CDR2 (germline): MDHEN, SYDVKM.

This clonotype was found many times. The chain recombines TRBV24-1 with TRBJ1-6, with TRBD1 matching over 7 bases. This CDR3 spans 15 amino acids. Germline-derived CDR1 and CDR2 are KGHDR and SFDVKD. The trim removed 3 bases at V and 8 bases at J, leaving 6 bases unmatched. The CDR3 is CATSDQQGLDSPLHF. DNA of the CDR3: TGTGCCACCAGTGATCAACAGGGGTTGGATTCACCCCTCCACTTT.

In its sample, this clonotype was seen a few times. The chain links TRBV6-5 to TRBJ2-2; either TRBD1 or TRBD2 may fit D (5 bases each). Deletions cut 0 bases from V and 4 bases from J, with 9 bases between. CDR3 length: 15 amino acids. The germline gives CDR1 MNHEY, CDR2 SVGAGI. CDR3 region: CASSYSGLATGELFF. The CDR3 DNA sequence: TGTGCCAGCAGTTACTCGGGGCTAGCCACCGGGGAGCTGTTTTTT.

The V gene is TRBV11-1, the J gene TRBJ2-6; 12 bases line up with TRBD2. Germline values: CDR1 SGHAT, CDR2 FQDESV (reference sequence). V lost 0 bases, J lost 2 bases, and 14 bases stayed unmatched. The CDR3 runs to 22 residues. CDR3: CASSLAGSARLAGGPGANVLTF. The CDR3 nucleotides are TGTGCCAGCAGCTTAGCTGGGTCCGCCCGGCTAGCGGGAGGGCCTGGGGCCAACGTCCTGACTTTC.

This clonotype was observed a few times. The chain couples TRBV7-2 to TRBJ1-6; tentative D call: TRBD1 (5 bases). This CDR3 comprises 13 residues. The germline gives CDR1 SGHTA, CDR2 FQGNSA. V gave up 1 base and J gave up 11 bases, with 9 bases separating them. CDR3 in amino acids: CASSLGQLAPLHF. In DNA, the CDR3 is TGTGCCAGCAGCTTAGGACAGTTGGCACCCCTCCACTTT. The full variable domain, its missing parts supplied by reference TRBV7-2 and TRBJ1-6, is GAGVSQSPSNKVTEKGKDVELRCDPISGHTALYWYRQSLGQGLEFLIYFQGNSAPDKSGLPSDRFSAERTGGSVSTLTIQRTQQEDSAVYLCASSLGQLAPLHFGNGTRLTVT.

Worth noting for this clonotype: At one end, the junction sequence differs from germline, possibly due to a read error. The rearrangement uses TRBV20-1 and TRBJ2-1; the match to TRBD2 covers 10 bases. This CDR3 comprises 16 residues. Germline V gene data show CDR1 as DFQATT and CDR2 as SNEGSKA (reference sequence). The CDR3 reads CCAEIQGLAIYNEQFF. DNA for the CDR3: TGCTGTGCTGAAATTCAGGGACTAGCGATTTACAATGAGCAGTTCTTC.

The chain combines TRBV3-1 with TRBJ2-5; no clear D. The CDR3 has 14 amino acids. Germline-derived CDR1 and CDR2 are LGHDT and YNNKEL (reference sequence). Between the trimmed V and J ends, which lost 6 bases and 0 bases, there was a span of 11 bases. Written as DNA, the CDR3 is TGTGCCAGCAGATATGAGGAGTACCAAGAGACCCAGTACTTC. This sequence encodes CASRYEEYQETQYF.

In its sample, this clonotype was seen many times. This chain uses TRBV5-1 with TRBJ2-1; 8 positions match TRBD1. The germline gives CDR1 SGHRS, CDR2 YFSETQ. CDR3 size: 16 residues. Trimming cost V 4 bases and J 8 bases; bases outside gene matches: 14. The CDR3 sequence: CASSPSEGQGADEQFF. The DNA of the CDR3 is TGCGCCAGCAGCCCCAGCGAGGGTCAGGGGGCGGATGAGCAGTTCTTC.

The rearrangement links TRBV4-1 to TRBJ2-5; weak D call: TRBD2 (5 bases). Germline V gene data show CDR1 as MGHRA and CDR2 as YSYEKL. Trimming cost V 4 bases and J 5 bases, with 17 bases left between them. This CDR3 spans 15 amino acids. The CDR3 region is CASSPQLREEETQYF. In DNA, the CDR3 is TGCGCCAGCAGCCCACAGCTGAGGGAAGAGGAGACCCAGTACTTC.

This clonotype was detected a few times. This chain links TRBV7-6 with TRBJ1-1, with D maybe TRBD1 (5 bases). The V end lost 3 bases, the J end lost 11 bases, and 22 bases lay between the germline ends. Germline values: CDR1 SGHVS, CDR2 FNYEAQ. The CDR3 sequence is 15 residues long. For the CDR3, the DNA is TGTGCCAGCAGCTTTTTACGACACTCGCCGGGGGGTGCTTTCTTT. This sequence encodes CASSFLRHSPGGAFF.

This clonotype occurred a few times. The chain employs TRBV20-1 and TRBJ2-7, with D perhaps given as TRBD1 or TRBD2 (5 bases each). CDR3 size: 15 residues. Trimming left V 0 bases short and J 0 bases short, with 12 bases between. Germline V lookup: CDR1 DFQATT, CDR2 SNEGSKA (reference sequence). CDR3 sequence: CSARDGGQPSYEQYV. CDR3 nucleotide sequence: TGCAGTGCTAGAGATGGGGGTCAGCCCTCCTACGAGCAGTACGTC.